Following are 10 T cell receptor beta chains from one sample sequenced in a study of T cells after yellow fever vaccination. TCRdb used MiXCR to reprocess the 5' RACE reads, holding one entry per CDR3 protein. This sample has 200,000 to 300,000 distinct CDR3 sequences, with approximately 6.3% found just once. The source material was CD4+ T cells sorted from PBMCs, sampled on the day of the yellow fever booster vaccination. These receptors originate from a man aged 25-45 years who received the YFV17D yellow fever vaccine.

This clonotype has at least ten counts. The chain uses TRBV5-5 and TRBJ1-6; D gene uncertain. V was shortened by 1 base and J by 8 bases, with 10 bases between the two germline ends. Germline V gives CDR1 SGHKS, CDR2 YYEKEE (reference sequence). The CDR3 covers 14 residues. This CDR3 reads CASSLLHEDSPLHF. In DNA form, the CDR3 reads TGTGCCAGCAGCTTGTTGCACGAGGATTCACCCCTCCACTTT.

In its sample, this clonotype was seen many times. CDR3 DNA: TGTGCCAGCAGTTTGGGGACGGGACCTATGGGCTACACCTTC. Translated: CASSLGTGPMGYTF. This chain uses TRBV28 with TRBJ1-2, with TRBD1 as a possible D gene (5 bases). Germline V CDR1 and CDR2: MDHEN, SYDVKM. The CDR3 has 14 residues. Deletions cut 3 bases from V and 8 bases from J, with 16 bases between.

The chain combines TRBV3-1 with TRBJ1-2; D is unresolved. Trimming left V 4 bases short and J 8 bases short, with 8 bases between. Germline V gives CDR1 LGHDT, CDR2 YNNKEL (reference sequence). The CDR3 runs to 11 residues. The DNA for the CDR3 is TGTGCCAGCAGCCCGGGCCGCGGCTACACCTTC. Translation gives CASSPGRGYTF.

The CDR3 nucleotides read TGTGCCAGCACAAGGACTAGCGGGAGCAACATTCAGTACTTC. Translation: CASTRTSGSNIQYF. V gene TRBV6-2 or TRBV6-3 combines with J gene TRBJ2-4, with 13 bases matching TRBD2. Germline V gene sequence: CDR1 MNHEY, CDR2 SVGEGT. Unmatched junction bases numbered 4, after V lost 7 bases and J lost 7 bases. This CDR3 contains 14 residues.

Comments on this clonotype: A much larger clonotype is one base distant, so this may be a read error. This chain connects TRBV27 to TRBJ2-3; 8 bases line up with TRBD1. The germline V gene encodes CDR1 MNHEY and CDR2 SMNVEV (reference sequence). CDR3 length: 15 residues. V lost 6 bases and J lost 1; bases outside the gene matches: 6. The CDR3 DNA follows: TGTGCCAGCAGGTCAGGGGGCCTTGGCACAGATACGCAGTATTTT. It codes for CASRSGGLGTDTQYF.

V gene TRBV4-2 combines with J gene TRBJ2-5; the match to TRBD2 covers 9 bases. V was pared by 3 bases and J by 2 bases, with 7 bases of the junction left unmatched. The germline gives CDR1 LGHNA, CDR2 YNFKEQ. The CDR3 consists of 16 residues. The CDR3 coding sequence is TGTGCCAGCAGCCAGAGTGGCACTAGCGGGCAAGAGACCCAGTACTTC. The encoded protein is CASSQSGTSGQETQYF.

This clonotype has just a few counts. This sequence joins TRBV7-6 and TRBJ1-6; D is unresolved. This CDR3 has 13 residues. Deletions cut 1 base from V and 8 bases from J, with 6 bases between. Germline CDR1 reads SGHVS; CDR2 reads FNYEAQ. The CDR3 nucleotides read TGTGCCAGCAGCTTAGAAGTCTATTCACCCCTCCACTTT. As protein: CASSLEVYSPLHF.

The chain carries TRBV12-3 or TRBV12-4 and TRBJ2-2; D ambiguous. The V gene lost 5 bases and the J gene lost 5 bases, with 12 bases spanning the gap. The CDR3 runs 14 residues. CDR3 amino acids: CASSPIQATGELFF. The CDR3 DNA follows: TGTGCCAGCAGTCCGATCCAGGCTACCGGGGAGCTGTTTTTT.

This clonotype was seen ten or more times. The J gene is TRBJ2-7, the V gene TRBV7-2; possibly TRBD2 for D (6 bases). V was shortened by 0 bases and J by 0 bases, with 9 bases between the two germline ends. CDR3 size: 15 residues. Germline V gene sequence: CDR1 SGHTA, CDR2 FQGNSA. CDR3 in DNA: TGTGCCAGCAGCTTAGCGGGGGGAACCTCCTACGAGCAGTACTTC. The encoded protein is CASSLAGGTSYEQYF.

There are many counts of this clonotype. The V and J genes are TRBV24-1 and TRBJ2-2; 8 bases map to TRBD1. The CDR3 spans 14 residues. With V trimmed by 3 bases and J by 10 bases, 6 bases remained unmatched. Germline CDR1 KGHDR, CDR2 SFDVKD. This CDR3 reads CATSDQTGVEELFF. The CDR3 DNA follows: TGTGCCACCAGTGATCAGACAGGGGTTGAGGAGCTGTTTTTT.